The rows below give T cell receptor beta chains drawn from one sample of a study of PD-1 blockade in classical Hodgkin lymphoma. The method was immunoSEQ multiplex PCR; TCRdb's version includes in-frame clones alone and lacks a portion of them. The sample carries 100,000 to 130,000 clones, 80% to 90% recorded once. The material was peripheral blood mononuclear cells (PBMCs), obtained before the second cycle of nivolumab. The receptors stem from a human donor with classical Hodgkin lymphoma. The conserved cysteine and the conserved F or W are not part of the CDR3 here. A clone size is listed for some rows: how often the clone was seen (once, few, many), or a class if it is expanded.

TRBJ2-7 TRBV6-5 12 NA ASSDLSESYEQY
TRBJ2-7 TRBV6-1 16 NA ASSEELWGRARSYEQY
TRBJ2-7 TRBV4-1 14 NA ASSLGLSGSAYEQY
TRBJ2-3 TRBV11-3 12 NA ASSFGGNTDTQY
TRBJ2-6 TRBV7-2 13 NA ASSLIGAGANVLT
TRBJ2-1 TRBV29-1 14 once SVDGARDRAYNEQF
TRBJ1-2 TRBV6-6 12 NA ASREGYGNYGYT
TRBJ1-2 TRBV9 13 NA ASSVEGQGHYGYT
TRBJ1-5 TRBV6-1 13 NA ASSDETPGHQPQH
TRBJ2-1 TRBV19 12 NA ASNSGSSYNEQF
TRBJ1-1 TRBV27 11 once ASSFTGQTEAF
TRBJ1-5 TRBV11-2 10 NA ASSFSNQPQH
TRBJ2-1 TRBV19 12 NA ASSVTGVYNEQF
TRBJ1-1 TRBV27 12 NA ASRIVGLNTEAF
TRBJ1-1 TRBV6-5 12 NA ASSPDLTSPRAF
TRBJ2-3 TRBV6-5 13 NA ASSPRTASTDTQY
TRBJ1-5 TRBV6-6 12 NA ASQNRDSNQPQH
TRBJ1-2 TRBV29-1 9 NA SVDSGPGYT
TRBJ1-1 TRBV7-2 14 NA ASSFHSHSMNTEAF
TRBJ1-3 TRBV27 14 NA ASSKIQGSSGNTIY
TRBJ1-1 TRBV19 14 NA ASMALRQGRDTEAF
TRBJ2-2 TRBV7-2 12 NA ASSLGTTTGELF
TRBJ2-7 TRBV10-3 11 few AISLQGIHEQY
TRBJ2-7 TRBV7-2 15 NA ASSLVSRGALGYEQY
TRBJ2-7 TRBV19 12 NA ASSIGQFVYEQY
TRBJ1-1 TRBV5-4 11 NA ASSLQGVTEAF
TRBJ1-3 TRBV7-2 13 NA ASSARAGSGNTIY
TRBJ1-2 TRBV6-1 12 once ASSWGGGNYGYT
TRBJ2-5 TRBV15 14 NA ATSVLRGSLGETQY
TRBJ2-3 TRBV30 14 NA AWSDGRSSATDTQY
TRBJ1-2 TRBV19 11 NA ASSWPGAYGYT
TRBJ1-1 TRBV15 10 NA ATSRDTGEAF
TRBJ2-7 TRBV18 10 few ASSPSAYEQY
TRBJ2-4 TRBV5-1 9 NA ASGGEGIQY
TRBJ1-5 TRBV19 13 NA ASMSWRGDISPQH
TRBJ2-3 TRBV28 16 NA ASSPGTSGRAVSDTQY
TRBJ2-1 TRBV11-3 12 NA ASSSGRGVDEQF
TRBJ2-1 TRBV29-1 14 NA SVESGAGGPRNEQF
TRBJ1-2 TRBV28 11 NA ASTTDRALGYT
TRBJ1-1 TRBV6-5 13 NA ASRKTGKVNTEAF
TRBJ1-4 TRBV7-9 12 once ASSMGQGREKLF
TRBJ1-2 TRBV19 18 NA ASSRGRDLWKTTVGYGYT
TRBJ2-1 TRBV10-3 11 NA AISAGLNNEQF
TRBJ2-1 TRBV4-3 13 NA ASSREVLTVNEQF
TRBJ2-7 TRBV4-1 14 NA ASSQDFDGSNYEQY
TRBJ1-1 TRBV14 12 NA ASSLGWGNTEAF
TRBJ2-7 TRBV11-2 14 NA ASSLGFGREGYEQY
TRBJ2-1 TRBV4-3 13 NA ASSPTSDPYNEQF
TRBJ1-2 TRBV5-4 12 NA ASSLGQEGYGYT
TRBJ2-7 TRBV2 11 NA ASSWEGGYEQY
TRBJ2-1 TRBV6-5 10 NA ASTGTYNEQF
TRBJ2-3 TRBV5-1 14 NA ASRDGRATSTDTQY
TRBJ2-5 TRBV6-5 14 NA ASSYQSGEISETQY
TRBJ1-2 TRBV5-1 15 NA ASSLRDRGRGYYGYT
TRBJ1-1 TRBV5-1 14 NA ASSLVGRGRDTEAF